Listed here are 18 T cell receptor beta chains from one sample, sequenced in a study of blood T cell repertoires in COVID-19. The protocol was immunoSEQ multiplex PCR, while the TCRdb copy is restricted to in-frame clones and leaves out a portion. The data show about 140,000 clones, more than 60% seen once. Sequences were obtained from peripheral blood. The receptors stem from a woman in her fifties or sixties with active or convalescent COVID-19.

Regarding this clone: Other DNA sequences from this sample encode an identical CDR3 as well. The chain joins TRBV18 to TRBJ2-7; possible D gene TRBD1, 6 bases. V lost 6 bases, J lost 4 bases, and 10 bases lay in between. The CDR3 is 12 amino acids. From germline, CDR1 is KGHSH and CDR2 LQKENI. The CDR3 nucleotides are TGTGCCAGCTCGCCAGACAGGTACGAGCAGTACTTC. Translated, it gives CASSPDRYEQYF.

The chain is built from TRBV7-2 and TRBJ2-1; 10 bases are shared with TRBD1. This CDR3 has 15 residues. J was trimmed by 2 bases and V by 4 bases; bases with no gene match: 2. Germline lookup yields CDR1 SGHTA and CDR2 FQGNSA. The DNA of the CDR3 is TGTGCCAGCAGCTCGACAGGGGGCGCCTACAATGAGCAGTTCTTC. Protein product: CASSSTGGAYNEQFF.

This clone was seen only once. The rearrangement links TRBV18 to TRBJ2-5; D is unresolved. The CDR3 length is 15 residues. Looked up from germline, CDR1 is KGHSH and CDR2 is LQKENI. The germline V and J ends were trimmed by 3 bases and 0 bases, with 11 bases remaining between them. The CDR3 coding sequence is TGTGCCAGCTCACCCCCGCTGTCGGACCAAGAGACCCAGTACTTC. Translated: CASSPPLSDQETQYF.

At least ten counts were recorded for this clone. The J gene is TRBJ2-7, the V gene TRBV2; 7 positions match TRBD2. The CDR3 totals 16 residues. Germline V gene lookup returns CDR1 SNHLY and CDR2 FYNNEI. J lost 0 bases, V lost 6 bases, and 11 bases had no gene match. The CDR3: CASRGGFSGFSYEQYF. The CDR3 DNA sequence: TGTGCCAGCAGGGGGGGATTTAGCGGGTTCTCCTACGAGCAGTACTTC. Combining the CDR3 with reference TRBV2 and TRBJ2-7 gives the whole variable domain EPEVTQTPSHQVTQMGQEVILRCVPISNHLYFYWYRQILGQKVEFLVSFYNNEISEKSEIFDDQFSVERPDGSNFTLKIRSTKLEDSAMYFCASRGGFSGFSYEQYFGPGTRLTVT.

This CDR3 reads CATRDSPYEQYF. The CDR3 nucleotides are TGTGCCACCCGGGACTCCCCCTACGAGCAGTACTTC. The rearrangement joins TRBV15 to TRBJ2-7; weak D call: TRBD2 (6 bases). CDR3 length: 12 amino acids. The ends were cut back, 8 bases at V and 2 bases at J, with 10 bases in the middle. Germline V gene sequence: CDR1 LNHNV, CDR2 YYDKDF (reference sequence). Supplemented by reference TRBV15 and TRBJ2-7, the full variable domain reads DAMVIQNPRYQVTQFGKPVTLSCSQTLNHNVMYWYQQKSSQAPKLLFHYYDKDFNNEADTPDNFQSRRPNTSFCFLDIRSPGLGDTAMYLCATRDSPYEQYFGPGTRLTVT.

The V call is TRBV7-2, the J call TRBJ1-4, with D perhaps matching TRBD1 (6 bases). Germline V gives CDR1 SGHTA, CDR2 FQGNSA. The V end was cut by 5 bases, the J end by 7 bases, with 14 bases between. This CDR3 has 14 amino acids. The CDR3 reads CASSITGMGEKLFF. CDR3 bases: TGTGCCAGCAGCATAACAGGGATGGGTGAAAAACTGTTTTTT.

The rearrangement links TRBV24-1 to TRBJ1-3, with a tentative D call TRBD1 (6 bases). V gave up 2 bases and J gave up 4 bases, with 11 bases separating them. The germline V gene has CDR1 KGHDR and CDR2 SFDVKD. The CDR3 spans 15 residues. The CDR3 is CATSDSGESGNTIYF. The DNA for the CDR3 is TGTGCCACCAGTGATTCAGGGGAGTCGGGAAACACCATATATTTT.

This clone was detected a few times. The chain recombines TRBV9 with TRBJ2-5; 7 bases match TRBD1. Germline CDR1 is SGDLS and CDR2 is YYNGEE. The CDR3 loop spans 16 amino acids. Germline trimming cut 4 bases from V and 0 bases from J; bases unmatched to any gene: 9. CDR3 DNA sequence: TGTGCCAGCAGCCCTCCTCCCGGGACAGACCAAGAGACCCAGTACTTC. Translating it yields CASSPPPGTDQETQYF.

The CDR3 sequence: CASSVGDRGNSPLHF. For the CDR3, the DNA is TGTGCCAGCAGCGTAGGGGACAGGGGGAACTCACCCCTCCACTTT. The chain combines TRBV9 with TRBJ1-6; 11 positions agree with TRBD1. CDR1 and CDR2 (germline): SGDLS, YYNGEE. The CDR3 contains 15 residues. Losses at the gene ends were 0 bases for V and 10 bases for J; bases not matched to a gene: 3.

V and J are TRBV15 and TRBJ1-1; D gene uncertain. The V and J ends lost 1 base and 8 bases respectively, with 11 bases between them. Germline CDR1 reads LNHNV; CDR2 reads YYDKDF (reference sequence). The CDR3 sequence is 13 residues long. The CDR3 DNA reads as TGTGCCACCAGCAGAGTTCGGCGGGAGGAAGCTTTCTTT. The encoded protein is CATSRVRREEAFF. The complete variable domain, with remaining parts taken from reference TRBV15 and TRBJ1-1, reads DAMVIQNPRYQVTQFGKPVTLSCSQTLNHNVMYWYQQKSSQAPKLLFHYYDKDFNNEADTPDNFQSRRPNTSFCFLDIRSPGLGDTAMYLCATSRVRREEAFFGQGTRLTVV.

The V and J genes are TRBV11-2 and TRBJ2-2, with 7 bases matching TRBD1. This CDR3 region has 16 residues. Unmatched junction bases numbered 11, after V lost 4 bases and J lost 6 bases. The germline V gene has CDR1 SGHAT and CDR2 FQNNGV. This chain's CDR3 is CASSSYRGPKAGELFF. The CDR3 DNA follows: TGTGCCAGCAGCTCCTACAGGGGACCCAAGGCCGGGGAGCTGTTTTTT.

The gene calls are TRBV9 and TRBJ2-1; the match to TRBD1 covers 9 bases. The V gene end was trimmed by 2 bases and the J gene end by 2 bases; junction bases not matched to a gene: 5. CDR1 is SGDLS and CDR2 is YYNGEE in the germline V gene. CDR3 length equals 16 residues. CDR3 DNA sequence: TGTGCCAGCAGCGTCGGACAGGGGATACCCTACAATGAGCAGTTCTTC. Translating gives CASSVGQGIPYNEQFF.

This chain joins TRBV27 and TRBJ1-1; a weak D match, TRBD1 (5 bases). This CDR3 is 14 amino acids long. Germline CDR1 is MNHEY and CDR2 is SMNVEV (reference sequence). Trimming removed 5 bases at V and 5 bases at J, with 15 bases between. CDR3 protein: CASSPRGGMTEAFF. The CDR3 bases are TGTGCCAGCAGTCCTAGGGGAGGGATGACTGAAGCTTTCTTT.

CDR3 sequence (DNA): TGTGCCAGCAGCACTGGGGGGACTAGCTCCTACAATGAGCAGTTCTTC. Amino acids: CASSTGGTSSYNEQFF. This chain connects TRBV11-1 to TRBJ2-1, with 8 bases identical to TRBD2. Germline loops: CDR1 SGHAT, CDR2 FQDESV (reference sequence). Trimming cost V 5 bases and J 0 bases; bases outside gene matches: 6. CDR3 length equals 16 residues.

This sequence joins TRBV2 and TRBJ1-2, with TRBD1 matching 8 bases. This CDR3 is built from 14 residues. The J segment lost 4 bases and the V segment lost 6 bases, leaving 7 bases of the junction unmatched. Looked up from germline, CDR1 is SNHLY and CDR2 is FYNNEI. The CDR3 DNA follows: TGTGCCAGCAGGTTGGACAGGGAGGCCTATGGCTACACCTTC. Residues: CASRLDREAYGYTF.

The chain recombines TRBV4-3 with TRBJ2-7; 9 nucleotides line up with TRBD2. Per the germline V gene, CDR1 is LGHNA and CDR2 is YSLEER. This CDR3 is built from 16 residues. V lost 2 bases and J lost 2; bases outside the gene matches: 7. The CDR3 is CASSQRLAGPPYEQYF. The DNA for the CDR3 is TGCGCCAGCAGCCAACGCCTAGCGGGGCCCCCCTACGAGCAGTACTTC.

This rearrangement joins TRBV4-1 to TRBJ1-4, with TRBD1 identical over 7 bases. Germline values: CDR1 MGHRA, CDR2 YSYEKL. This CDR3 has 15 amino acids. V lost 0 bases and J lost 7; bases outside the gene matches: 5. This chain's CDR3 is CASSQDKGGGEKLFF. CDR3 DNA: TGCGCCAGCAGCCAAGATAAAGGGGGCGGTGAAAAACTGTTTTTT.

Only a few counts were recorded for this clone. V is TRBV2 and J is TRBJ1-2; TRBD1 matches at 7 bases. From germline, CDR1 is SNHLY and CDR2 FYNNEI. The length of the CDR3 is 15 residues. J gave up 2 bases and V 6 bases, and 9 bases lay outside the gene matches. The CDR3 here is CASRSDRAPNYGYTF. DNA of the CDR3: TGTGCCAGCAGATCCGACAGGGCCCCCAACTATGGCTACACCTTC.